This T cell receptor (beta chain) was sequenced during a study of T cells in Graves' hyperthyroidism and ophthalmopathy. Regions amplified from RNA transcripts were the TCR beta CDR3 regions. First-round RT-PCR targeting the TCR CDR3 was performed with the HTBI primer set. TCRdb processed the multiplex PCR reads anew with MiXCR; each CDR3 protein has one entry. The table includes roughly 700,000 distinct CDR3 sequences, about 14% detected once. Lactation, pregnancy, other autoimmune disease or uncontrolled infection excluded patients. With regard to this clonotype: Its antigen is still unknown.

The CDR3 consists of 12 residues. Losses at the gene ends were 6 bases for V and 12 bases for J; bases not matched to a gene: 10. Germline-derived CDR1 and CDR2 are ENHRY and SYGVKD. Study-wide results and caveats: Separation of ophthalmopathy from stable hyperthyroidism was achieved by a 13 V-J model. The blood repertoire included most of the expanded thyroid clonotypes above 0.001. Prediction of ophthalmopathy progression came a median approximately 6 months pre-onset.

This receptor was obtained from a young woman with Graves' hyperthyroidism. This chain links TRBV10-3 with TRBJ1-2; 7 nucleotides match TRBD1. Sequencing used blood. CDR3 amino acids: CAISRGQARHTF. CDR3 DNA: TGTGCCATCAGCAGAGGACAGGCCCGACACACCTTC.